These T cell receptor beta chains were read from a single sample in a study of molecular identifiers for immune sequencing clone quantification. TCRdb processed the PCR reads anew with MiXCR; each CDR3 protein has one entry. Altogether 250,000 to 400,000 distinct CDR3 sequences are present, around 21% being singletons, with the ten largest covering 0.81%. The sequencing sample was made of naive CD8+ T cells from blood, with Jurkat cell RNA spiked in. The receptors stem from a human donor in good health. Some libraries in this study had Jurkat cell RNA spiked in. Both conserved end residues are part of each CDR3. A D gene is named only where the DNA matches it firmly. Only some rows state a clone size, as once, few, many or a class for expanded clones.

CDR3nt,CDR3aa,d_gene,j_gene,abundance,len,v_gene
TGCAGCGTTGATTATGGCTACACCTTC,CSVDYGYTF,.,TRBJ1-2,many,9,TRBV29-1
TGTGCCAGCAGTTTAAGGGTTTTGAGATCTGGGGCCAACGTCCTGACTTTC,CASSLRVLRSGANVLTF,.,TRBJ2-6,many,17,TRBV6-5
TGTGCCAGCAGTCTCGGGATCTACAATCAGCCCCAGCATTTT,CASSLGIYNQPQHF,.,TRBJ1-5,many,14,TRBV2
TGTGCCACCAGCAGCCCATGGGAGACAGGGGCTAATGAAAAACTGTTTTTT,CATSSPWETGANEKLFF,TRBD1,TRBJ1-4,many,17,TRBV15
TGCGCCAGCAGCCAAGATGTAGGGGCCGCCGGCAATGAGCAGTTCTTC,CASSQDVGAAGNEQFF,.,TRBJ2-1,many,16,TRBV4-1
TGTGCCAGTAGTATCATAGATTATAGCAATCAGCCCCAGCATTTT,CASSIIDYSNQPQHF,.,TRBJ1-5,many,15,TRBV19
TGCGCCAGCAGCCAAGAAGGGGCAGGGGGCGAGGCCCAGCATTTT,CASSQEGAGGEAQHF,TRBD1,TRBJ1-5,many,15,TRBV4-1
TGTGCCAGCAGCCCACTTAAGGGGACAATGGGATCTTATGAAAAACTGTTTTTT,CASSPLKGTMGSYEKLFF,.,TRBJ1-4,many,18,TRBV7-6
TGCGCCAGCAGCCCGCTAGACAGGCGTGGGGACGAGCAGTACTTC,CASSPLDRRGDEQYF,.,TRBJ2-7,many,15,TRBV5-1
TGTGCCAGCAGTCCCAGACTAGCGGGCACAGATACGCAGTATTTT,CASSPRLAGTDTQYF,TRBD2,TRBJ2-3,.,15,TRBV16
TGTGCCAGCGTAACGGGAGCCGGAAGCACAGATACGCAGTATTTT,CASVTGAGSTDTQYF,.,TRBJ2-3,.,15,TRBV27
TGTGCCAGCAGCTTAGTGGAGGGCCCCGTTGGGGATGAGCAGTTCTTC,CASSLVEGPVGDEQFF,.,TRBJ2-1,many,16,TRBV11-2
TGTGCCAGCAGTTACTCTTGGGGACAGTACAATGAGCAGTTCTTC,CASSYSWGQYNEQFF,TRBD1,TRBJ2-1,many,15,TRBV6-5
TGCGCCAGCAGCTTAATTAGCGGGAGACCAGATACGCAGTATTTT,CASSLISGRPDTQYF,TRBD2,TRBJ2-3,.,15,TRBV4-1
TGCAGCGTTGAAGATGAAAGGGGTGGTGATACGCAGTATTTT,CSVEDERGGDTQYF,.,TRBJ2-3,many,14,TRBV29-1
TGCGCCAGCAGTCCTTCCGGCCGGGAGCAGTACTTC,CASSPSGREQYF,.,TRBJ2-7,many,12,TRBV23-1
TGTGCCAGCAGCTTCTTCAGGGGTAGCAATCAGCCCCAGCATTTT,CASSFFRGSNQPQHF,.,TRBJ1-5,many,15,TRBV5-6
TGTGCCAGTAGCCCGACACTGAACTATGGCTACACCTTC,CASSPTLNYGYTF,.,TRBJ1-2,many,13,TRBV19
TGCGCCAGCAGCCAAGATTGGGCCATGCTGGCTTTCCAGCATTTT,CASSQDWAMLAFQHF,.,TRBJ1-5,many,15,TRBV4-3
TGCGCCAGCAGCCAAGCTTGGGGGGCTTTCTCCGGGGAGCTGTTTTTT,CASSQAWGAFSGELFF,.,TRBJ2-2,many,16,TRBV4-1
TGTGCCAGCAGTTTCGAGAGGGGCGTCCCAGATACGCAGTATTTT,CASSFERGVPDTQYF,.,TRBJ2-3,many,15,TRBV12-3/TRBV12-4
TGTGCCAGCAGTTCGGGAGTTCGGGTCGATACGCAGTATTTT,CASSSGVRVDTQYF,.,TRBJ2-3,many,14,TRBV27
TGTGCCAGCAGCCCCCAGACAGGGGACGGAAACACCATATATTTT,CASSPQTGDGNTIYF,TRBD1,TRBJ1-3,many,15,TRBV7-6
TGCAGTGCTCCTAGGGGGGCGCTTCGTACCGGGGAGCTGTTTTTT,CSAPRGALRTGELFF,.,TRBJ2-2,many,15,TRBV20-1
TGCAGCGTGTGGACTCCCGCGGGAGATCAGCCCCAGCATTTT,CSVWTPAGDQPQHF,.,TRBJ1-5,many,14,TRBV29-1
TGCAGTGCTAGAGATCGAGCAGGCGTTAGCGATCAGCCCCAGCATTTT,CSARDRAGVSDQPQHF,.,TRBJ1-5,.,16,TRBV20-1
TGCAGTGCTAGGGCAGGGTGGTCCTACGGGCAGTACTTC,CSARAGWSYGQYF,.,TRBJ2-7,.,13,TRBV20-1
TGTGCCAGTAGTGTCCCCCCTCGCAATGAGCAGTTCTTC,CASSVPPRNEQFF,.,TRBJ2-1,.,13,TRBV19
TGTGCCAGTAGTATGGGGGGGCAGTACAATGAGCAGTTCTTC,CASSMGGQYNEQFF,.,TRBJ2-1,few,14,TRBV19
TGCAGTGCTAGCATTGTCGATGAGCAGTTCTTC,CSASIVDEQFF,.,TRBJ2-1,few,11,TRBV20-1
TGTGCTAGTGGTCCCTCTCCCTCCGGGACAGAGGGATCCTATGGCTACACCTTC,CASGPSPSGTEGSYGYTF,TRBD1,TRBJ1-2,many,18,TRBV12-5
TGTGCCAGCAGCTTAAAGAGACTTAGCAATCAGCCCCAGCATTTT,CASSLKRLSNQPQHF,.,TRBJ1-5,many,15,TRBV5-6
TGTGCCAGCAGCTCAACGTATGTTGGGACAGGGGACTACGAGCAGTACTTC,CASSSTYVGTGDYEQYF,TRBD1,TRBJ2-7,many,17,TRBV7-9
TGTGCCAGCAGTTGGGGGACTAGCCGGTACGAGCAGTACTTC,CASSWGTSRYEQYF,TRBD2,TRBJ2-7,many,14,TRBV7-6
TGTGCCAGCTCATCTCAAAACAGGGACCGCTCGGATCAGGAGCAGTACTTC,CASSSQNRDRSDQEQYF,.,TRBJ2-7,few,17,TRBV18
TGCAGTGCTAGGGCCGGGACTTCCTACGAGCAGTACTTC,CSARAGTSYEQYF,.,TRBJ2-7,.,13,TRBV20-1
TGTGCCAGCAGTTTAATGCCAGGGGATCAGCCCCAGCATTTT,CASSLMPGDQPQHF,.,TRBJ1-5,few,14,TRBV27
TGCGCCAGCAGCCAAGCGACTAGCGGGCCCCTTCCCTCGGAGACCCAGTACTTC,CASSQATSGPLPSETQYF,TRBD2,TRBJ2-5,few,18,TRBV4-3
TGTGCCAGCAGCTCACAGGGGGCAAGCTACGAGCAGTACTTC,CASSSQGASYEQYF,TRBD1,TRBJ2-7,many,14,TRBV7-9
TGCGCCAGCAGCGTGGGACAGGGGGCCCCAGATACGCAGTATTTT,CASSVGQGAPDTQYF,TRBD1,TRBJ2-3,many,15,TRBV5-1
TGTGCCAGCAGTTTTGACAGCACAGATACGCAGTATTTT,CASSFDSTDTQYF,.,TRBJ2-3,many,13,TRBV12-3/TRBV12-4
TGCGCCAGCAGCCAAGCGGGCAGTCGGTCCTACGAGCAGTACTTC,CASSQAGSRSYEQYF,.,TRBJ2-7,many,15,TRBV4-1
TGTGCCAGCAGCTTGGGGGAGTCTAGGGAGACCCAGTACTTC,CASSLGESRETQYF,.,TRBJ2-5,.,14,TRBV13
TGTGCCAGCAGCTCCGGTCCGGGGGAGCAGTACTTC,CASSSGPGEQYF,.,TRBJ2-7,many,12,TRBV7-2
TGTGCCACCAGTGATTCCCCGACTAGCGGGGGACACACAGATACGCAGTATTTT,CATSDSPTSGGHTDTQYF,TRBD2,TRBJ2-3,many,18,TRBV24-1
TGTGCCAGTAGTAACGGGGGAAGCACAGATACGCAGTATTTT,CASSNGGSTDTQYF,.,TRBJ2-3,many,14,TRBV19
TGTGCCAGCAGGGGGGGGTTAGTGTACAATGAGCAGTTCTTC,CASRGGLVYNEQFF,TRBD2,TRBJ2-1,few,14,TRBV27
TGTGCCAGCAGTTTAGCCCGGGCCCCCTACGAGCAGTACTTC,CASSLARAPYEQYF,.,TRBJ2-7,few,14,TRBV12-3/TRBV12-4
TGTGCCAGCAGTTTTCGGACAGGGCTCCCAGATCAGCCCCAGCATTTT,CASSFRTGLPDQPQHF,TRBD1,TRBJ1-5,many,16,TRBV6-6
TGTGCCAGCAGTTTATCCAGGGGCGGCAATCAGCCCCAGCATTTT,CASSLSRGGNQPQHF,.,TRBJ1-5,many,15,TRBV27
TGCGCCAGCAGCCAAAGGAAGGTTTCCTACAATGAGCAGTTCTTC,CASSQRKVSYNEQFF,.,TRBJ2-1,many,15,TRBV4-1
TGCAGCGTTGAAAGGTCCCTAGCAATACGCAATGAGCAGTTCTTC,CSVERSLAIRNEQFF,.,TRBJ2-1,many,15,TRBV29-1
TGTGCCAGCAGTTTATGGCAAAATCAGCCCCAGCATTTT,CASSLWQNQPQHF,.,TRBJ1-5,many,13,TRBV27